The 22 T cell receptor beta chains reported below all come from one sample, sequenced in a study of T cells after yellow fever vaccination (dated by TCRdb to the late 2010s). The meaning of the sample's treatment or condition label: live attenuated yellow fever vaccine strain. Library preparation employed 5' RACE. The listed sequencing device is Illumina NovaSeq 6000. TCRdb applied fastp at Q25 and MiXCR to the public reads, then kept only in-frame beta chains. Rows are unified per CDR3 protein, each entry keeping the most common DNA and genes. The sample includes under 500,000 distinct CDR3 sequences, with approximately 19% observed a single time. The ten largest clones add up to 15% to 20% of the sample. The sample was PBMCs, taken before the yellow fever booster vaccination. The source is a man aged 18 to 30 who received the YFV17D yellow fever vaccine.

The chain carries TRBV5-1 and TRBJ1-4; 7 bases map to TRBD1. The V and J ends lost 5 bases and 3 bases, in that order; junction bases with no gene match: 4. Germline lookup yields CDR1 SGHRS and CDR2 YFSETQ. This CDR3 is 14 amino acids long. As DNA, the CDR3 is TGCGCCAGCAGTGTCGGGACAGCTAATGAAAAACTGTTTTTT. Translating it yields CASSVGTANEKLFF.

The sample holds a few counts of this clonotype. The chain is built from TRBV6-5 and TRBJ2-5; TRBD1 or TRBD2 may be the D gene (5 bases each). This CDR3 region has 14 residues. Germline V lookup: CDR1 MNHEY, CDR2 SVGAGI. Trimming removed 4 bases at V and 3 bases at J, with 12 bases between. This CDR3 reads CASSWGNREETQYF. DNA of the CDR3: TGTGCCAGCAGTTGGGGGAATCGAGAAGAGACCCAGTACTTC.

The chain has TRBV20-1 and TRBJ2-7, with 7 bases aligning to TRBD2. Germline CDR1 DFQATT, CDR2 SNEGSKA (reference sequence). The CDR3 totals 14 residues. V trimming: 1 base; J trimming: 5 bases; junction bases outside the gene matches: 8. Written as DNA, the CDR3 is TGCAGTGCTAGAGGAACAGCGGGGAGCAACGAGCAGTACGTC. Amino acid sequence: CSARGTAGSNEQYV.

The J gene is TRBJ2-3, the V gene TRBV4-1; TRBD1 might be the D (5 bases). From germline, CDR1 is MGHRA and CDR2 YSYEKL. Trimming left V 0 bases short and J 4 bases short, with 11 bases between. The CDR3 runs to 15 residues. In DNA, the CDR3 is TGCGCCAGCAGCCAAGATACAGGAGCCCCAGATACGCAGTATTTT. This sequence encodes CASSQDTGAPDTQYF.

To note about this clonotype: A much larger clone is a single base away; this may be a read error. The gene calls are TRBV7-8 and TRBJ1-3; no clear D. Germline-derived CDR1 and CDR2 are SGHVS and FQNEAQ. V was trimmed by 8 bases and J by 0 bases, leaving 5 bases between them. The CDR3 sequence is 12 residues long. CDR3 sequence: CASGYSGNTIYF. Written as DNA, the CDR3 is TGTGCCAGCGGGTACTCTGGAAACACCATATATTTT.

The rearrangement links TRBV7-9 to TRBJ2-1; 9 bases match TRBD2. Per the germline V gene, CDR1 is SEHNR and CDR2 is FQNEAQ (reference sequence). The length of the CDR3 is 18 residues. Trimming at V came to 4 bases and at J to 0 bases, leaving 10 bases not matched to a gene. The CDR3 here is CASSSDTGLATSYNEQFF. The CDR3 DNA reads as TGTGCCAGCAGCTCCGACACAGGACTAGCGACCTCCTACAATGAGCAGTTCTTC.

This clonotype was seen more than once but under ten times. V and J are TRBV6-5 and TRBJ1-1, with TRBD1 as a possible D gene (5 bases). The CDR3 extends over 15 amino acids. Trimming cost V 5 bases and J 1 base, with 14 bases left between them. Germline V CDR1 and CDR2: MNHEY, SVGAGI. Here the CDR3 reads CASSHRDSRNTEAFF. The CDR3 coding sequence is TGTGCCAGCAGTCACAGAGACAGCCGGAACACTGAAGCTTTCTTT.

The chain joins TRBV3-1 to TRBJ2-2; D may match TRBD1 or TRBD2 (7 bases each). Germline V gene data show CDR1 as LGHDT and CDR2 as YNNKEL (reference sequence). This CDR3 contains 15 residues. Trimming stripped 0 bases from V and 7 bases from J, with 12 bases between. The CDR3 DNA reads TGTGCCAGCAGCCAAGACTCAGGGGGGGTCGGGGAGCTGTTTTTT. It yields the protein CASSQDSGGVGELFF.

V is TRBV10-3 and J is TRBJ1-1; maybe TRBD1 (6 bases). Germline CDR1 and CDR2: ENHRY and SYGVKD. V was trimmed by 7 bases and J by 1 base, leaving 10 bases between them. The CDR3 is 13 residues long. The CDR3 sequence is CAITGDGNTEAFF. CDR3 in DNA: TGTGCCATCACAGGGGACGGGAACACTGAAGCTTTCTTT.

The chain is built from TRBV15 and TRBJ2-1, with D perhaps TRBD2 (5 bases). Per the germline V gene, CDR1 is LNHNV and CDR2 is YYDKDF (reference sequence). V shed 0 bases and J shed 4 bases, with 13 bases lying between them. The CDR3 has 16 amino acids. CDR3 sequence: CATSRELGGAYNEQFF. In DNA form, the CDR3 reads TGTGCCACCAGCAGAGAACTAGGCGGAGCTTACAATGAGCAGTTCTTC. The entire variable domain, with the rest obtained from reference TRBV15 and TRBJ2-1, is as follows: DAMVIQNPRYQVTQFGKPVTLSCSQTLNHNVMYWYQQKSSQAPKLLFHYYDKDFNNEADTPDNFQSRRPNTSFCFLDIRSPGLGDTAMYLCATSRELGGAYNEQFFGPGTRLTVL.

The rearrangement links TRBV5-4 to TRBJ1-2; 9 positions match TRBD1. CDR1 is SGHNT, CDR2 YYREEE, per germline (reference sequence). The V gene end was trimmed by 4 bases and the J gene end by 2 bases; junction bases not matched to a gene: 9. This CDR3 spans 16 amino acids. CDR3 region: CASSRGQGAVNYGYTF. Here the CDR3 DNA reads TGTGCCAGCAGCCGGGGACAGGGCGCGGTCAACTATGGCTACACCTTC. The full variable domain, with the rest looked up from reference TRBV5-4 and TRBJ1-2, is ETGVTQSPTHLIKTRGQQVTLRCSSQSGHNTVSWYQQALGQGPQFIFQYYREEENGRGNFPPRFSGLQFPNYSSELNVNALELDDSALYLCASSRGQGAVNYGYTFGSGTRLTVV.

Written as DNA, the CDR3 is TGCGCCAGCAGCCATGGGGGCGACTATGGCTACACCTTC. This encodes CASSHGGDYGYTF. This sequence joins TRBV4-3 and TRBJ1-2; TRBD1 is a possible D gene (6 bases). In germline, CDR1 is LGHNA, CDR2 YSLEER. Trimming stripped 3 bases from V and 3 bases from J, with 8 bases between. The CDR3 consists of 13 residues.

This sequence joins TRBV6-5 and TRBJ1-3; D possibly corresponds to TRBD1 (5 bases). CDR3 length: 17 amino acids. Trimming removed 5 bases at V and 8 bases at J, with 25 bases between. Looked up from germline, CDR1 is MNHEY and CDR2 is SVGAGI. The CDR3 DNA reads as TGTGCCAGCAGTCTCAGCGCAGGGCGGGTCGCTCCGGACACCATATATTTT. It specifies CASSLSAGRVAPDTIYF.

This sequence joins TRBV20-1 and TRBJ2-7, with 7 nucleotides matching TRBD2. J was trimmed by 0 bases and V by 7 bases; bases with no gene match: 9. This CDR3 spans 14 amino acids. Looked up from germline, CDR1 is DFQATT and CDR2 is SNEGSKA (reference sequence). CDR3 DNA sequence: TGCAGTGTACTGAGCGGGGTTCGCTCCTACGAGCAGTACTTC. Translated, it gives CSVLSGVRSYEQYF.

This clonotype was picked up many times. The chain has TRBV7-6 and TRBJ2-7, with D uncertain. This CDR3 is 12 amino acids long. CDR1 and CDR2 (germline): SGHVS, FNYEAQ. V lost 5 bases, J lost 7 bases, and 12 bases lay in between. CDR3 bases: TGTGCCAGCAGCAAATACCAGAGGGAGCAGTACTTC. This sequence encodes CASSKYQREQYF. The variable domain in full, completed from reference TRBV7-6 and TRBJ2-7, reads GAGVSQSPRYKVTKRGQDVALRCDPISGHVSLYWYRQALGQGPEFLTYFNYEAQQDKSGLPNDRFSAERPEGSISTLTIQRTEQRDSAMYRCASSKYQREQYFGPGTRLTVT.

This chain uses TRBV6-5 with TRBJ2-7; D not resolved. Deletions cut 6 bases from V and 3 bases from J, with 9 bases between. CDR1 is MNHEY and CDR2 is SVGAGI in the germline V gene. This CDR3 is 12 amino acids long. The CDR3 DNA reads as TGTGCCAGCAGCTCCAAAGTCTACGAGCAGTACTTC. This gives the protein CASSSKVYEQYF.

This clonotype was counted only a few times. The rearrangement joins TRBV7-3 to TRBJ2-1, with 10 bases aligning to TRBD2. The CDR3 runs to 13 residues. V dropped 3 bases and J dropped 13; count of bases not matched to a gene: 6. In germline, CDR1 is SGHTA, CDR2 FQGTGA. The CDR3 DNA follows: TGTGCCAGCAGCTTCAAGACTAGCGGGCCACAGTTCTTC. Encoded protein: CASSFKTSGPQFF.

The chain employs TRBV7-2 and TRBJ2-6; no clear D gene. The CDR3 covers 15 residues. Germline CDR1 SGHTA, CDR2 FQGNSA. V lost 5 bases and J 0 bases, leaving 8 bases between the germline ends. The CDR3 loop reads CASSAQVSGANVLTF. CDR3 DNA sequence: TGTGCCAGCAGCGCCCAAGTCTCTGGGGCCAACGTCCTGACTTTC.

This clonotype was detected a few times. The chain has TRBV24-1 and TRBJ2-4; no clear D gene. CDR1 KGHDR and CDR2 SFDVKD come from the germline V gene. Trimming took 4 bases from V and 6 from J, leaving 12 bases between them. This CDR3 comprises 14 residues. The CDR3 spells CATSESRWGNIQYF. The CDR3 DNA is TGTGCCACCAGTGAAAGTAGGTGGGGAAACATTCAGTACTTC.

DNA for the CDR3: TGTGCCTGGTCCCCGGGGGCCTATGGCTACACCTTC. Translating it yields CAWSPGAYGYTF. V usage is TRBV30 and J usage is TRBJ1-2, with D perhaps TRBD1 (6 bases). Germline CDR1 reads GTSNPN; CDR2 reads SVGIG (reference sequence). Trimming removed 5 bases at V and 4 bases at J, with 11 bases between. CDR3 length equals 12 residues.

CDR3 bases: TGCGCCAGCAGCCCAACCGGGACAGGGGACACTGAAGCTTTCTTT. It codes for CASSPTGTGDTEAFF. This chain connects TRBV5-1 to TRBJ1-1, with 10 bases that match TRBD1. The V and J ends lost 4 bases and 3 bases, in that order; junction bases with no gene match: 6. CDR3 length: 15 residues. The V gene's germline CDR1 is SGHRS and CDR2 YFSETQ.

This clonotype occurred many times. The chain carries TRBV5-1 and TRBJ2-7, with D perhaps being TRBD1 or TRBD2 (5 bases each). Trimming cost V 6 bases and J 6 bases, with 16 bases left between them. Germline CDR1 SGHRS, CDR2 YFSETQ. The length of the CDR3 is 13 residues. The chain's CDR3 is CASTLVSGREQYF. The CDR3 bases are TGCGCCAGCACCCTTGTATCGGGGCGCGAGCAGTACTTC.